The 21 T cell receptor beta chains below come from one sample, sequenced in a study of T-cell memory formation after mild COVID-19 (dated by TCRdb to about 2021). Preparation of the library involved 5' RACE. The instrument given in TCRdb is Illumina NovaSeq 6000. The raw public data were reprocessed by TCRdb itself: fastp quality trimming at Q25, MiXCR clonotype calling, in-frame beta chains only. Rows are combined by CDR3 protein, so each entry shows the most common genes and DNA. Counted in this sample were approximately 88,000 distinct CDR3 sequences; approximately 25% of them appeared once. The ten largest clones add up to roughly two fifths of the sample. The sample comprised PBMCs or a T cell subset sorted from them (not recorded which). These receptors came from a young man who had mild COVID-19 (a few samples of this study predate the infection). The sample titles of this study are shuffled in the database, so cell type and time point are left out; the donor was told from shared clones.

This clonotype came up a few times. The chain employs TRBV4-2 and TRBJ2-7; D may be TRBD1 (6 bases). Trimming left V 4 bases short and J 0 bases short, with 13 bases between. The CDR3 loop spans 15 amino acids. Germline CDR1 reads LGHNA; CDR2 reads YNFKEQ. CDR3 DNA sequence: TGTGCCAGCAGCCCCTGGACAGAAACCTCCTACGAGCAGTACTTC. This encodes CASSPWTETSYEQYF.

This clonotype was seen repeatedly, ten times or more. The chain is built from TRBV2 and TRBJ1-1; no definite D call. Trimming took 3 bases from V and 5 from J, leaving 13 bases between them. The CDR3 extends over 14 amino acids. Germline V lookup: CDR1 SNHLY, CDR2 FYNNEI. The CDR3 spells CASSESSVGTEAFF. The DNA of the CDR3 is TGTGCCAGCAGTGAGAGCAGTGTGGGGACTGAAGCTTTCTTT. Combining the CDR3 with reference TRBV2 and TRBJ1-1 gives the whole variable domain EPEVTQTPSHQVTQMGQEVILRCVPISNHLYFYWYRQILGQKVEFLVSFYNNEISEKSEIFDDQFSVERPDGSNFTLKIRSTKLEDSAMYFCASSESSVGTEAFFGQGTRLTVV.

This clonotype has at least ten counts. V gene TRBV12-3 or TRBV12-4 combines with J gene TRBJ2-3, with 9 bases identical to TRBD1. CDR3 length equals 14 residues. The V gene end was trimmed by 2 bases and the J gene end by 5 bases; junction bases not matched to a gene: 2. CDR3 coding DNA: TGTGCCAGCAGTTTAACAGGGGGCGTAGATACGCAGTATTTT. Translation: CASSLTGGVDTQYF.

The V and J genes are TRBV7-9 and TRBJ1-1, with a tentative D call TRBD1 (5 bases). The germline gives CDR1 SEHNR, CDR2 FQNEAQ (reference sequence). The CDR3 totals 13 residues. V lost 4 bases to trimming and J lost 0 bases, with 6 bases between them. CDR3 sequence reads: CASSSGMNTEAFF. As DNA, the CDR3 is TGTGCCAGCAGCTCAGGGATGAACACTGAAGCTTTCTTT.

This rearrangement joins TRBV7-9 to TRBJ2-6; maybe TRBD1 (5 bases). Between the trimmed V and J ends, which lost 1 base and 12 bases, there was a span of 22 bases. This CDR3 has 17 residues. Germline-derived CDR1 and CDR2 are SEHNR and FQNEAQ (reference sequence). The CDR3 region is CASSLVLAGYLSAVLTF. The DNA of the CDR3 is TGTGCCAGCAGCTTAGTGTTGGCAGGGTACCTCTCCGCCGTCCTGACTTTC.

This clonotype has only one observation. V is TRBV6-2 or TRBV6-3 and J is TRBJ1-1; weak D call: TRBD1 (5 bases). Germline V lookup: CDR1 MNHEY, CDR2 SVGEGT. There are 18 residues in the CDR3. Trimming took 2 bases from V and 3 from J, leaving 22 bases between them. This CDR3 reads CASSYPLDSSWRDTEAFF. The CDR3 DNA follows: TGTGCCAGCAGTTACCCTCTCGACAGCTCCTGGAGGGACACTGAAGCTTTCTTT.

V is TRBV30 and J is TRBJ1-5; possible D gene TRBD1, 5 bases. V lost 3 bases, J lost 6 bases, and 12 bases lay in between. This CDR3 contains 13 residues. CDR1 and CDR2 (germline): GTSNPN, SVGIG (reference sequence). CDR3 loop: CAWSEGPGQPQHF. The CDR3 coding sequence is TGTGCCTGGAGCGAGGGGCCCGGTCAGCCCCAGCATTTT.

The CDR3 DNA is TGCGCCAGCAGCCAAGGATGGGGATCCCCCGGGGAGCTGTTTTTT. Translating gives CASSQGWGSPGELFF. The chain links TRBV4-1 to TRBJ2-2; D remains ambiguous. CDR3 length equals 15 residues. Germline V gene sequence: CDR1 MGHRA, CDR2 YSYEKL. The V and J ends lost 1 base and 6 bases respectively, with 12 bases between them.

The genes are TRBV5-1 and TRBJ2-1; 7 bases agree with TRBD2. The CDR3 contains 15 residues. After removal of 1 base from V and 9 bases from J, the junction contained 10 bases not matched to a gene. Germline loops: CDR1 SGHRS, CDR2 YFSETQ. The CDR3, as DNA: TGCGCCAGCAGCTTGTATGCAGCGGGGACTCTTGAGCAGTTCTTC. Its protein is CASSLYAAGTLEQFF.

The DNA of the CDR3 is TGTGCCAGCAGCTTAGTGGCAGCGGGGGGCCGTTGGAATGAGCAGTTCTTC. Its translation is CASSLVAAGGRWNEQFF. This chain links TRBV7-2 with TRBJ2-1, with TRBD2 matching over 9 bases. J lost 7 bases, V lost 1 base, and 11 bases had no gene match. This CDR3 has 17 amino acids. Germline values: CDR1 SGHTA, CDR2 FQGNSA.

The rearrangement links TRBV7-9 to TRBJ2-2; D remains ambiguous. V was trimmed by 3 bases and J by 0 bases, leaving 11 bases between them. Germline V gene sequence: CDR1 SEHNR, CDR2 FQNEAQ (reference sequence). There are 16 residues in the CDR3. CDR3 in amino acids: CASSFAQIANTGELFF. The CDR3 bases are TGTGCCAGCAGCTTTGCACAAATCGCGAACACCGGGGAGCTGTTTTTT.

This sequence joins TRBV7-9 and TRBJ2-1, with 9 bases matching TRBD1. After removal of 4 bases from V and 7 bases from J, the junction contained 5 bases not matched to a gene. The CDR3 contains 14 residues. The germline gives CDR1 SEHNR, CDR2 FQNEAQ (reference sequence). The CDR3 DNA is TGTGCCAGCAGCTACGCCGGACAGGGGAATGAGCAGTTCTTC. Its protein product is CASSYAGQGNEQFF.

V gene TRBV7-9 combines with J gene TRBJ2-3, with 11 positions matching TRBD2. V shed 5 bases and J 2 bases; nucleotides not matched to a gene: 9. Germline CDR1 SEHNR, CDR2 FQNEAQ (reference sequence). There are 17 residues in the CDR3. The CDR3 DNA follows: TGTGCCAGCAGCCCCCTGGGACTAGCGGACATCACAGATACGCAGTATTTT. It is translated as CASSPLGLADITDTQYF.

The V gene is TRBV5-1, the J gene TRBJ2-5; TRBD2 aligns across 11 bases. The CDR3 has 15 amino acids. Germline CDR1 reads SGHRS; CDR2 reads YFSETQ. The junction had 8 bases not matched to a gene; V was cut back by 7 bases and J by 3 bases. The chain's CDR3 is CASGTGTSGEETQYF. CDR3 DNA: TGCGCCAGCGGTACCGGGACTAGCGGAGAAGAGACCCAGTACTTC.

The rearrangement uses TRBV12-3 or TRBV12-4 and TRBJ1-2, with D unresolved. The CDR3 loop spans 14 amino acids. The V gene lost 3 bases and the J gene lost 4 bases, with 12 bases spanning the gap. CDR3 in amino acids: CASSFRPAVYGYTF. The DNA of the CDR3 is TGTGCCAGCAGTTTCCGGCCGGCCGTCTATGGCTACACCTTC.

This clonotype was found a few times. The V call is TRBV28, the J call TRBJ2-7; 9 bases align to TRBD1. Germline CDR1 is MDHEN and CDR2 is SYDVKM. Trimming took 5 bases from V and 3 from J; bases not matched to a gene: 2. The CDR3 covers 13 residues. The CDR3 nucleotides are TGTGCCAGCAGTACAGGGGGCCACTACGAGCAGTACGTC. It encodes CASSTGGHYEQYV.

This clonotype was seen only a few times. The chain recombines TRBV7-9 with TRBJ2-1; D not resolved. Germline CDR1 is SEHNR and CDR2 is FQNEAQ (reference sequence). This CDR3 contains 14 residues. Trimming took 1 base from V and 0 from J, leaving 4 bases between them. CDR3 region: CASSLVPSYNEQFF. The CDR3 DNA reads TGTGCCAGCAGCTTAGTCCCCTCCTACAATGAGCAGTTCTTC.

This clonotype came up many times. This chain joins TRBV4-2 and TRBJ2-6; D remains unclear. Trimming took 0 bases from V and 4 from J, leaving 10 bases between them. The CDR3 is made up of 16 amino acids. Germline V gives CDR1 LGHNA, CDR2 YNFKEQ. The CDR3 DNA is TGTGCCAGCAGCCAAGATGAATCCGGAGGGGCCAACGTCCTGACTTTC. It is translated as CASSQDESGGANVLTF.

J is TRBJ2-5 and V is TRBV27; 8 bases map to TRBD1. This CDR3 has 16 amino acids. Germline CDR1 is MNHEY and CDR2 is SMNVEV (reference sequence). Losses at the gene ends were 5 bases for V and 3 bases for J; bases not matched to a gene: 11. The DNA of the CDR3 is TGTGCCAGCAGTGAGTCCGTTACAGGGGGTGAAGAGACCCAGTACTTC. Its translation is CASSESVTGGEETQYF.

This clonotype was seen at least ten times. This chain links TRBV15 with TRBJ2-5, with D uncertain. V dropped 0 bases and J dropped 5 bases, with 4 bases sitting between them. Germline V CDR1 and CDR2: LNHNV, YYDKDF (reference sequence). This CDR3 region has 12 residues. CDR3 in amino acids: CATSRDLETQYF. DNA for the CDR3: TGTGCCACCAGCAGAGATTTGGAGACCCAGTACTTC.

This rearrangement joins TRBV7-3 to TRBJ2-3, with D possibly being TRBD2 (5 bases). Looked up from germline, CDR1 is SGHTA and CDR2 is FQGTGA. CDR3 length: 15 amino acids. V lost 2 bases, J lost 2 bases, and 11 bases lay in between. The chain's CDR3 is CASSLLSGNTDTQYF. CDR3 in DNA: TGTGCCAGCAGCTTACTGTCGGGGAACACAGATACGCAGTATTTT.